This T cell receptor beta chain was identified in a study of memory CD4+ T cells and cytomegalovirus serostatus. Overall study: Donors were healthy Belgian adults, 8 to 10 CMV seropositive and roughly 25 seronegative.

CDR3 length: 14 residues. The V segment lost 8 bases and the J segment 7 bases; nucleotides outside the gene matches: 7. CDR1 and CDR2 from the germline V gene are SNHLY and FYNNEI. In the original processing: After removing out-of-frame reads, 2 million to 2.5 million distinct TCRbeta sequences remained. TCRdb keeps only in-frame clones here, not all; method: immunoSEQ multiplex PCR. For V, J and clone size, that table is used; D and trimming come from the DNA. The sample holds about 50,000 clones, around 77% seen once. Findings of the study overall: Suggested: most of the CMV-linked TCR signature lies in CD4+ memory cells.

The sort gate was single viable CD3+CD4+CD8-CD45RO+ cells for memory CD4+ T cells. Concerning this clone: Antigen specificity is unknown.

The sequenced sample was memory CD4+ T cells from blood. The sequence derives from an adult in good health and CMV-seronegative. This chain uses TRBV2 with TRBJ2-1; TRBD1 aligns across 11 bases. CDR3 bases: TGTGCCAGCTCCGGGACAGGGGGATTTAATGAGCAGTTCTTC. Translation: CASSGTGGFNEQFF.